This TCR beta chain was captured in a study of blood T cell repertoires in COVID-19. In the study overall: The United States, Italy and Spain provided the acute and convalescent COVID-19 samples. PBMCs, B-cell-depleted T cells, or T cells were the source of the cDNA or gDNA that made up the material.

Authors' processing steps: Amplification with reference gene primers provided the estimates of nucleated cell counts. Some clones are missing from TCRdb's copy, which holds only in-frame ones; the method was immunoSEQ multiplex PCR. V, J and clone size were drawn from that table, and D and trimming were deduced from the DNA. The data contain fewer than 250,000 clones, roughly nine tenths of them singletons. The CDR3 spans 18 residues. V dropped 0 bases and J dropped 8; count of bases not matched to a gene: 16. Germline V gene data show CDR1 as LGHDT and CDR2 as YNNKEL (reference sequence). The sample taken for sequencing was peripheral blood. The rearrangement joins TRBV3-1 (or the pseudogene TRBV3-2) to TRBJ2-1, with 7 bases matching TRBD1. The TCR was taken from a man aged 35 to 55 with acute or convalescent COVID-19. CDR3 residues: CASSQEGPSLGGIDEQFF. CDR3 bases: TGTGCCAGCAGCCAAGAAGGGCCAAGCCTAGGGGGCATCGATGAGCAGTTCTTC.